This TCR beta chain was observed in a study of CD8 T cells in Susac syndrome. Study-wide points: The study acknowledged a relatively small number of individuals in its TCR sequencing and HLA analysis.

This CDR3 is built from 14 residues. V was cut by 1 base and J by 0 bases, with 6 bases left in between. With random hexamers, reverse transcription was performed on about 0.5 to 1 ug of RNA. From the immunoSEQ multiplex PCR reads, TCRdb called clonotypes with MiXCR, one entry per CDR3 protein. The table records some 120,000 distinct CDR3 sequences, about 94% of them present only once. For this clonotype: The target antigen is unknown.

This chain joins TRBV12-3 or TRBV12-4 and TRBJ1-2; D remains ambiguous. Sequenced material: CD4+ T cells from PBMCs. This clonotype was obtained from a human donor with multiple sclerosis. CDR3 amino acids: CASSLGRANYGYTF. In nucleotides, the CDR3 is TGTGCCAGCAGTTTAGGCAGAGCTAACTATGGCTACACCTTC.